The next 21 T cell receptor beta chains were all read from a single sample in a study of T cell repertoires and leukemia-associated antigens. No antigens are known for them. MiXCR was run by TCRdb on the 5' RACE reads, yielding one entry per CDR3 protein. The sample contains about 12,000 distinct CDR3 sequences, 35% to 50% of which appear only once. Material: CD3+ T cells sorted from blood and cultured. The receptors derive from a female donor in good health.

This chain joins TRBV5-1 and TRBJ2-5; D is unresolved. The CDR3 totals 16 residues. Trimming stripped 1 base from V and 7 bases from J, with 20 bases between. The germline CDR1 and CDR2 sequences are SGHRS and YFSETQ. CDR3 bases: TGCGCCAGCAGCTTGAGTCACCTCTCGAGACCCGGGACCCAGTACTTC. It specifies CASSLSHLSRPGTQYF.

The chain joins TRBV6-4 to TRBJ2-1, with 13 bases aligning to TRBD2. Germline loops: CDR1 MRHNA, CDR2 SNTAGT. J lost 7 bases, V lost 4 bases, and 7 bases had no gene match. The CDR3 contains 16 residues. CDR3 amino acids: CASSVSGTSGNNEQFF. CDR3 in DNA: TGTGCCAGCAGTGTCTCCGGGACTAGCGGGAATAATGAGCAGTTCTTC.

This clonotype was picked up a small number of times. This chain joins TRBV12-3 or TRBV12-4 and TRBJ2-1; 7 bases are a match to TRBD1. V lost 5 bases to trimming and J lost 9 bases; unmatched junction nucleotides: 1. The CDR3 contains 11 residues. The CDR3 is CASSRQGEQFF. The CDR3 DNA reads as TGTGCCAGCAGTCGACAGGGTGAGCAGTTCTTC.

This clonotype was counted once. A much larger clone lies a single base off, so this may be a read error. The gene calls are TRBV24-1 and TRBJ1-1; 9 bases align to TRBD1. CDR3 length: 15 amino acids. Germline V gene data show CDR1 as KGHDR and CDR2 as SFDVKD. Here the CDR3 reads CAASDPKTGGQTAFF. DNA for the CDR3: TGTGCCGCCAGTGACCCCAAAACAGGGGGCCAAACAGCTTTCTTT.

By frequency in the sample, this clonotype is medium-sized. V usage is TRBV29-1 and J usage is TRBJ2-3; D is uncertain. V was clipped by 0 bases and J by 6 bases, with 13 bases between them. The CDR3 extends over 14 amino acids. Germline V gene lookup returns CDR1 SQVTM and CDR2 ANQGSEA. The CDR3 reads CSVEDLGSLDTQYF. The DNA for the CDR3 is TGCAGCGTTGAAGATCTAGGCTCTTTGGATACGCAGTATTTT.

The chain recombines TRBV4-1 with TRBJ2-7; D might be TRBD2 (5 bases). V lost 4 bases, J lost 0 bases, and 16 bases lay in between. Germline V gene data show CDR1 as MGHRA and CDR2 as YSYEKL. The CDR3 is made up of 16 amino acids. The CDR3 DNA follows: TGCGCCAGCAGCCTCTCAAGCGGCACGATCTCCTACGAGCAGTACTTC. Translated, it gives CASSLSSGTISYEQYF.

This clonotype was detected only a few times. The V gene is TRBV7-3, the J gene TRBJ2-2, with D possibly being TRBD2 (6 bases). Per the germline V gene, CDR1 is SGHTA and CDR2 is FQGTGA. The CDR3 loop spans 14 amino acids. V was shortened by 5 bases and J by 1 base, with 8 bases between the two germline ends. The CDR3 coding sequence is TGTGCCAGCAGCCGTAGCGGGAACACCGGGGAGCTGTTTTTT. It yields the protein CASSRSGNTGELFF.

V and J are TRBV4-1 and TRBJ2-7; D not resolved. The CDR3 covers 12 residues. From germline, CDR1 is MGHRA and CDR2 YSYEKL. The germline V and J ends were trimmed by 1 base and 11 bases, with 12 bases remaining between them. CDR3 sequence: CASSQGRPVKYF. As DNA, the CDR3 is TGCGCCAGCAGCCAAGGCCGCCCGGTTAAGTACTTC.

This clonotype was detected ten times or more. The chain has TRBV11-2 and TRBJ1-2; possible D gene TRBD1, 5 bases. The CDR3 spans 14 residues. The germline CDR1 and CDR2 sequences are SGHAT and FQNNGV. Trimming removed 0 bases at V and 6 bases at J, with 11 bases between. CDR3 sequence reads: CASSLERIGDGYTF. The CDR3 coding sequence is TGTGCCAGCAGCTTAGAAAGGATAGGGGATGGCTACACCTTC.

This clonotype was detected ten times or more. This chain connects TRBV6-5 to TRBJ1-5; unclear D gene. The CDR3 sequence is 13 residues long. The germline V gene has CDR1 MNHEY and CDR2 SVGAGI. The V end lost 8 bases, the J end lost 2 bases, and 10 bases lay between the germline ends. As DNA, the CDR3 is TGTGCCAGCGAAAATGGGTGCAATCAGCCCCAGCATTTT. Its protein product is CASENGCNQPQHF.

This clonotype was seen repeatedly, ten times or more. V is TRBV20-1 and J is TRBJ2-3; TRBD2 matches at 9 bases. The V gene end was trimmed by 5 bases and the J gene end by 4 bases; junction bases not matched to a gene: 16. Looked up from germline, CDR1 is DFQATT and CDR2 is SNEGSKA (reference sequence). There are 17 residues in the CDR3. CDR3: CSAPRKAGGPRADTQYF. The CDR3 DNA is TGCAGTGCTCCTCGGAAGGCGGGAGGGCCTCGGGCAGATACGCAGTATTTT.

In this sample, this clonotype turned up many times. The CDR3 region is CASSPIAKNIQYF. Written as DNA, the CDR3 is TGTGCCAGCAGTCCAATAGCCAAAAACATTCAGTACTTC. The chain uses TRBV27 and TRBJ2-4; D not resolved. This CDR3 region has 13 residues. From germline, CDR1 is MNHEY and CDR2 SMNVEV (reference sequence). The V gene lost 5 bases and the J gene lost 0 bases, with 5 bases spanning the gap.

This clonotype has just one count. The chain couples TRBV5-1 to TRBJ1-6; the match to TRBD1 covers 9 bases. The germline V gene has CDR1 SGHRS and CDR2 YFSETQ. This CDR3 has 14 amino acids. The V segment lost 3 bases and the J segment 7 bases; nucleotides outside the gene matches: 2. Here the CDR3 reads CASSWDRANSPLHF. The CDR3 coding sequence is TGCGCCAGCAGCTGGGACAGGGCAAATTCACCCCTCCACTTT.

This clonotype has a count of ten or more. This rearrangement joins TRBV12-3 or TRBV12-4 to TRBJ2-7, with a possible D match to TRBD1 (6 bases). Trimming took off 3 bases at V and 4 bases at J, with 13 bases between the two ends. The CDR3 has 14 amino acids. CDR3 amino acids: CASSFYPDSYEQYF. CDR3 DNA: TGTGCCAGCAGTTTTTATCCGGACAGTTACGAGCAGTACTTC.

By share, this clonotype ranks as medium-sized. This chain joins TRBV20-1 and TRBJ2-2, with 7 bases that match TRBD1. CDR1 is DFQATT, CDR2 SNEGSKA, per germline (reference sequence). Trimming cost V 0 bases and J 4 bases; bases outside gene matches: 2. The CDR3 loop spans 14 amino acids. CDR3 amino acids: CSARDPGGTGELFF. In nucleotides, the CDR3 is TGCAGTGCTAGAGACCCAGGGGGCACCGGGGAGCTGTTTTTT.

This clonotype came up once. One junction end disagrees with the germline gene, perhaps due to a read error. DNA for the CDR3: TGTGCCAGCGGGGACAGGAGCTCCTGCGAGCAGTACTTC. Residues: CASGDRSSCEQYF. The J gene is TRBJ2-7, the V gene TRBV12-3 or TRBV12-4; 8 positions match TRBD1. The CDR3 contains 13 residues.

The rearrangement joins TRBV24-1 to TRBJ2-1; tentative D call: TRBD1 (6 bases). Trimming took 5 bases from V and 9 from J, leaving 13 bases between them. Germline CDR1 and CDR2: KGHDR and SFDVKD. This CDR3 region has 13 residues. The CDR3 DNA reads TGTGCCACCAGTGCAGGACAGCTGTCTGAGCAGTTCTTC. This gives the protein CATSAGQLSEQFF.

This clonotype was observed a handful of times. The chain has TRBV20-1 and TRBJ2-3; TRBD2 agrees at 11 bases. This CDR3 is 14 amino acids long. Germline V gives CDR1 DFQATT, CDR2 SNEGSKA (reference sequence). V shed 6 bases, J shed 8 bases, and the junction held 10 bases outside the gene matches. CDR3 nucleotides: TGCAGTGCGTCCACTAGCGGGAGTCGGGGTACGCAGTATTTT. Residues: CSASTSGSRGTQYF.

The CDR3 nucleotides read TGCAGTGCTAGAACGGGACTAGCGGGAGGTCCTAGGTACGAGCAGTACTTC. As protein: CSARTGLAGGPRYEQYF. The chain employs TRBV20-1 and TRBJ2-7; 15 bases are shared with TRBD2. Germline CDR1 reads DFQATT; CDR2 reads SNEGSKA (reference sequence). The V gene end was trimmed by 2 bases and the J gene end by 4 bases; junction bases not matched to a gene: 9. The CDR3 loop spans 17 amino acids.

This clonotype was counted only a few times. The junction departs from germline at one end; a sequencing error may be responsible. CDR3 loop: CASTPGTGAANTGELFF. Written as DNA, the CDR3 is TGTGCTAGCACCCCGGGGACCGGGGCGGCGAACACCGGGGAGCTGTTTTTT. This sequence joins TRBV7-7 and TRBJ2-2, with D tentatively TRBD1 or TRBD2 (5 bases each). The germline V gene encodes CDR1 SSHAT and CDR2 FNYEAQ (reference sequence). There are 17 residues in the CDR3.

The chain joins TRBV29-1 to TRBJ2-3; D call uncertain. Germline V gene lookup returns CDR1 SQVTM and CDR2 ANQGSEA. The germline V and J ends were trimmed by 4 bases and 3 bases, with 14 bases remaining between them. The CDR3 consists of 14 residues. CDR3: CSVGATSSTDTQYF. The CDR3 nucleotides read TGCAGCGTTGGGGCTACCTCGAGTACAGATACGCAGTATTTT.